This T cell receptor beta chain was identified in a study of blood T cell repertoires in COVID-19. Whole-study context: Samples of COVID-19 (acute and convalescent) were obtained from the United States, Italy and Spain. Sources were T cells, B-cell-depleted T cells, or PBMCs; the material itself was cDNA or gDNA.

The method was immunoSEQ multiplex PCR; TCRdb's version includes in-frame clones alone and lacks a portion of them. The table has about 180,000 clones, more than 75% seen once. V lost 0 bases and J lost 0, with 12 bases in between. CDR3 length: 17 residues. CDR1 LNHNV and CDR2 YYDKDF come from the germline V gene (reference sequence). Sequencing was done on a sample of PBMCs or T cells enriched from blood (not recorded which). The rearrangement joins TRBV15 to TRBJ1-5; TRBD1 might be the D (5 bases). This TCR was recovered from a human donor with acute COVID-19. The donor label of this sample is uncertain. CDR3 DNA: TGTGCCACCAGCAGAGAAACGGCAGGGAATAGCAATCAGCCCCAGCATTTT. It translates to CATSRETAGNSNQPQHF.